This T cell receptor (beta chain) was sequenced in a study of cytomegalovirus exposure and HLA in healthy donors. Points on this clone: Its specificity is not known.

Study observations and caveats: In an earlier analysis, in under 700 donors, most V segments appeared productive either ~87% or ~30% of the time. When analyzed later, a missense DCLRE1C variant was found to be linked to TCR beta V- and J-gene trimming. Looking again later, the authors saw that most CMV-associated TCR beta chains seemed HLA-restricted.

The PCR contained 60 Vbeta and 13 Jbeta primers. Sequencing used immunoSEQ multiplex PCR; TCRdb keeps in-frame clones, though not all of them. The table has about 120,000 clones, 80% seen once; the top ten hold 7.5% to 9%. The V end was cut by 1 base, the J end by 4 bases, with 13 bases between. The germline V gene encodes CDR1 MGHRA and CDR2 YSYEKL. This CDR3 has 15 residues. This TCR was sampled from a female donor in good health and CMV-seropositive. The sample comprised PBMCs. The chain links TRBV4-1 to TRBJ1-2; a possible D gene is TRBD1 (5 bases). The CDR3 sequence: CASSQGSGVGYGYTF. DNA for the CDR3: TGCGCCAGCAGCCAAGGTTCGGGGGTGGGCTATGGCTACACCTTC.